This T cell receptor beta chain was identified during a study of cytomegalovirus exposure and HLA in healthy donors. Study information: Earlier sequencing of some 180 million T cells yielded fewer than 140 million unique TCR beta sequences.

The CDR3 sequence is 17 residues long. V lost 6 bases and J lost 0; bases outside the gene matches: 7. CDR1 and CDR2 from the germline V gene are SGHRS and YFSETQ. Study-wide points: Certain sequence variants were highly shared and formed a cluster, and this cluster was likely a sequencing artifact.

Primers included in the PCR were 60 Vbeta and 13 Jbeta primers. Sequencing used immunoSEQ multiplex PCR; TCRdb keeps in-frame clones, though not all of them. This repertoire comprises over 100,000 clones; its ten largest clones make up approximately 1.6%. With respect to this clone: What it binds is not known.

This TCR was recovered from a woman in her thirties or forties in good health and CMV-seropositive. The source material was PBMCs. This rearrangement joins TRBV5-1 to TRBJ2-6; 9 positions agree with TRBD1. The CDR3 region is CASTGGQGDSGANVLTF. CDR3 bases: TGCGCCAGCACGGGGGGACAGGGCGACTCTGGGGCCAACGTCCTGACTTTC.